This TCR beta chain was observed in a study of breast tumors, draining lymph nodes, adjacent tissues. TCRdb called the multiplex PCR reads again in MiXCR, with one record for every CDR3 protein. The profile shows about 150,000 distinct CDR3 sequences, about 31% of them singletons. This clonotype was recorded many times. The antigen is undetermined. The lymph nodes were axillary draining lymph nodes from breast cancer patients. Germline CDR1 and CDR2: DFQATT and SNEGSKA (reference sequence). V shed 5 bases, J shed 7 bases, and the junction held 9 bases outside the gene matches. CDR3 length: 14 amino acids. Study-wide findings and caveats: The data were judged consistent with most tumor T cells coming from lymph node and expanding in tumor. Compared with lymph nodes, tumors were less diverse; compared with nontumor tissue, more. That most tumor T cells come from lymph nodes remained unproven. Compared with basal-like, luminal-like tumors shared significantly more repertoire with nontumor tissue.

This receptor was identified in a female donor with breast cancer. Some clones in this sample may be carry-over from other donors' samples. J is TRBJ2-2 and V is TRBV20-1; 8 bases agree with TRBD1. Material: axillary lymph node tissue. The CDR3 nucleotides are TGCAGTGCTCCCAGGGGGCGCGGGGACGGGGAGCTGTTTTTT. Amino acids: CSAPRGRGDGELFF.